This T cell receptor (beta chain) was recorded in a study of OX40 agonist ivuxolimab in advanced cancers. The data were produced by immunoSEQ multiplex PCR, yet TCRdb's version contains in-frame clones alone and is incomplete. The sample contains 55,000 to 70,000 clones, 70% to 90% of which appear only once. The TCR sequence derives from an adult with an advanced solid tumor such as melanoma, head and neck, liver or kidney cancer. The source was CD4+ or CD8+ T cells sorted from blood, collected in a trial of the OX40 agonist ivuxolimab.

The CDR3 coding sequence is TGCGCCAGCAGCTTAGCGCCTTCCTCCTACAATGAGCAGTTCTTC. This gives the protein CASSLAPSSYNEQFF. J is TRBJ2-1 and V is TRBV5-1; D is undetermined. Germline V gives CDR1 SGHRS, CDR2 YFSETQ. The CDR3 extends over 15 amino acids. The V end was cut by 2 bases, the J end by 0 bases, with 9 bases between.